Shown below are 19 T cell receptor beta chains from a single sample sequenced in a study of blood T cell repertoires in COVID-19. The protocol was immunoSEQ multiplex PCR, while the TCRdb copy is restricted to in-frame clones and leaves out a portion. Of about 38,000 clones listed, about 87% are singletons. Input material: peripheral blood. The source is a human donor in a cohort sampled during active COVID-19.

This chain uses TRBV5-6 with TRBJ1-4; D not certain. CDR3 size: 14 residues. Per germline, CDR1 SGHDT and CDR2 YYEEEE. Trimming stripped 3 bases from V and 7 bases from J, with 13 bases between. This chain's CDR3 is CASSSPRPGEKLFF. The CDR3 DNA sequence: TGTGCCAGCAGCTCCCCCAGGCCTGGTGAAAAACTGTTTTTT. Using reference TRBV5-6 and TRBJ1-4 for the parts outside the CDR3, the full variable domain is DAGVTQSPTHLIKTRGQQVTLRCSPKSGHDTVSWYQQALGQGPQFIFQYYEEEERQRGNFPDRFSGHQFPNYSSELNVNALLLGDSALYLCASSSPRPGEKLFFGSGTQLSVL.

V and J are TRBV11-3 and TRBJ2-7, with TRBD2 matching 7 bases. The J segment lost 6 bases and the V segment lost 5 bases, leaving 16 bases of the junction unmatched. CDR1 is SGHNT and CDR2 is YENEEA in the germline V gene. The CDR3 sequence is 16 residues long. CDR3 loop: CASSASLVGGIGEQYF. The CDR3, as DNA: TGTGCCAGCAGCGCCTCATTGGTGGGGGGGATCGGCGAGCAGTACTTC.

The chain employs TRBV6-5 and TRBJ1-1; unclear D gene. Trimming stripped 5 bases from V and 4 bases from J, with 11 bases between. CDR1 is MNHEY, CDR2 SVGAGI, per germline. The CDR3 sequence is 13 residues long. The CDR3 DNA follows: TGTGCCAGCAGTACCCACCGGGGCACTGAAGCTTTCTTT. Translating gives CASSTHRGTEAFF.

The chain is built from TRBV2 and TRBJ2-7, with 11 positions matching TRBD2. Trimming at V came to 10 bases and at J to 3 bases, leaving 5 bases not matched to a gene. Looked up from germline, CDR1 is SNHLY and CDR2 is FYNNEI. The CDR3 is 13 amino acids. The CDR3 spells CATTGTSGYEQYF. As DNA, the CDR3 is TGTGCCACGACCGGGACTAGCGGCTACGAGCAGTACTTC.

This CDR3 is CASSLSWSGANVLTF. In DNA, the CDR3 is TGTGCCAGCAGCTTGAGCTGGTCTGGGGCCAACGTCCTGACTTTC. The rearrangement uses TRBV5-6 and TRBJ2-6, with no clear D. CDR1 is SGHDT, CDR2 YYEEEE, per germline. V was shortened by 1 base and J by 1 base, with 6 bases between the two germline ends. This CDR3 is 15 amino acids long.

This clone turned up a few times. This chain connects TRBV4-2 to TRBJ1-6; tentatively, D is TRBD1 (6 bases). The CDR3 is 14 amino acids. Trimming removed 0 bases from V and 10 bases from J, with 10 bases in between. CDR1 and CDR2 (germline): LGHNA, YNFKEQ. The CDR3 DNA is TGTGCCAGCAGCCAAGATCAGGGGCTCTCACCCCTCCACTTT. The encoded protein is CASSQDQGLSPLHF.

The V call is TRBV30, the J call TRBJ1-5; D remains ambiguous. V lost 0 bases and J 0 bases, leaving 3 bases between the germline ends. The CDR3 sequence is 13 residues long. Germline V gives CDR1 GTSNPN, CDR2 SVGIG (reference sequence). CDR3 nucleotides: TGTGCCTGGAGTGTGCGTAGCAATCAGCCCCAGCATTTT. This translates into CAWSVRSNQPQHF.

The J gene is TRBJ1-3, the V gene TRBV15, with TRBD1 as a possible D gene (6 bases). The length of the CDR3 is 15 residues. Germline assignment: CDR1 LNHNV and CDR2 YYDKDF (reference sequence). With 4 bases removed from V and 1 base from J, the gap between germline ends came to 11 bases. CDR3 protein: CATSINRVSGNTIYF. The CDR3 DNA reads TGTGCCACCAGCATCAACAGGGTTTCTGGAAACACCATATATTTT.

The chain uses TRBV15 and TRBJ2-7, with 11 bases matching TRBD1. CDR1 is LNHNV and CDR2 is YYDKDF in the germline V gene (reference sequence). With 2 bases clipped from V and 2 bases from J, the junction kept 11 bases outside the gene matches. The CDR3 length is 18 residues. CDR3 coding DNA: TGTGCCACCAGCAGAACAGGGGGGACAGGGGGTCTCCCCTACGAGCAGTACTTC. Protein: CATSRTGGTGGLPYEQYF.

This chain joins TRBV3-1 (or the pseudogene TRBV3-2) and TRBJ2-2, with 8 bases lining up with TRBD2. The V gene end was trimmed by 2 bases and the J gene end by 5 bases; junction bases not matched to a gene: 4. Germline CDR1 is LGHDT and CDR2 is YNNKEL (reference sequence). CDR3 length: 15 amino acids. CDR3 nucleotides: TGTGCCAGCAGCCAAACTAGCGGAGGGACCGGGGAGCTGTTTTTT. Its protein product is CASSQTSGGTGELFF.

The chain has TRBV7-2 and TRBJ1-4, with 8 bases lining up with TRBD1. Per the germline V gene, CDR1 is SGHTA and CDR2 is FQGNSA. Germline trimming cut 5 bases from V and 9 bases from J; bases unmatched to any gene: 8. The length of the CDR3 is 14 residues. CDR3 DNA: TGTGCCAGCAGCCCCGGGACAGGAATTAAAAAACTGTTTTTT. The encoded protein is CASSPGTGIKKLFF.

This clone was observed a single time. The chain links TRBV7-6 to TRBJ2-5, with D possibly being TRBD2 (6 bases). Trimming stripped 4 bases from V and 13 bases from J, with 13 bases between. In germline, CDR1 is SGHVS, CDR2 FNYEAQ. The CDR3 has 11 amino acids. The chain's CDR3 is CASSWRGPLYF. As DNA, the CDR3 is TGTGCCAGCAGCTGGAGGGGCCCCTTGTACTTC.

The CDR3 DNA reads TGTGCCACCTCAGGCGGGGTGACCGCTTTCTTT. This codes for CATSGGVTAFF. V and J are TRBV12-3 or TRBV12-4 and TRBJ1-1; D is ambiguous. The CDR3 length is 11 residues. V shed 10 bases and J shed 11 bases, with 17 bases lying between them.

This clone was recorded a few times. The chain recombines TRBV19 with TRBJ2-5; D remains ambiguous. The V end lost 1 base, the J end lost 7 bases, and 4 bases lay between the germline ends. The germline V gene encodes CDR1 LNHDA and CDR2 SQIVND (reference sequence). The CDR3 consists of 11 residues. CDR3 in amino acids: CASSIGGTQYF. The DNA for the CDR3 is TGTGCCAGTAGTATAGGCGGGACCCAGTACTTC.

The gene calls are TRBV29-1 and TRBJ2-1; a possible D gene is TRBD2 (5 bases). With 1 base removed from V and 10 bases from J, the gap between germline ends came to 14 bases. CDR1 SQVTM and CDR2 ANQGSEA come from the germline V gene. This CDR3 has 13 residues. The CDR3 bases are TGCAGCGTTGAAGGTCAAACTAGTTCCGAGCAGTTCTTC. Its protein product is CSVEGQTSSEQFF.

The chain uses TRBV27 and TRBJ2-5, with no clear D. This CDR3 has 14 residues. V lost 5 bases and J 5 bases, leaving 15 bases between the germline ends. Germline CDR1 reads MNHEY; CDR2 reads SMNVEV (reference sequence). CDR3 residues: CASSALVDTETQYF. The CDR3 nucleotides are TGTGCCAGCAGTGCCTTAGTCGATACGGAGACCCAGTACTTC.

The count of this clone is one. V and J are TRBV6-5 and TRBJ1-1; the D is unclear. CDR1 and CDR2 (germline): MNHEY, SVGAGI. The CDR3 covers 13 residues. The ends were cut back, 0 bases at V and 7 bases at J, with 9 bases in the middle. CDR3 in DNA: TGTGCCAGCAGTTACTCGGCGACTGGTGAAGCTTTCTTT. Translating gives CASSYSATGEAFF.

The chain carries TRBV7-9 and TRBJ2-3; 9 positions agree with TRBD2. The CDR3 is 13 amino acids. Germline V gives CDR1 SEHNR, CDR2 FQNEAQ (reference sequence). The V segment lost 5 bases and the J segment 10 bases; nucleotides outside the gene matches: 7. DNA for the CDR3: TGTGCCAGCAGCAACACCGGGACTAGCCCGCAGTATTTT. Protein sequence: CASSNTGTSPQYF.

The chain is built from TRBV10-1 and TRBJ2-1, with 9 nucleotides matching TRBD1. The CDR3 spans 15 residues. In germline, CDR1 is WNHNN, CDR2 SYGVQD (reference sequence). V lost 3 bases and J lost 6; bases outside the gene matches: 6. The CDR3 nucleotides read TGCGCCAGCAGTGACCGGGACAGGGTTTTCAATGAGCAGTTCTTC. Residues: CASSDRDRVFNEQFF.